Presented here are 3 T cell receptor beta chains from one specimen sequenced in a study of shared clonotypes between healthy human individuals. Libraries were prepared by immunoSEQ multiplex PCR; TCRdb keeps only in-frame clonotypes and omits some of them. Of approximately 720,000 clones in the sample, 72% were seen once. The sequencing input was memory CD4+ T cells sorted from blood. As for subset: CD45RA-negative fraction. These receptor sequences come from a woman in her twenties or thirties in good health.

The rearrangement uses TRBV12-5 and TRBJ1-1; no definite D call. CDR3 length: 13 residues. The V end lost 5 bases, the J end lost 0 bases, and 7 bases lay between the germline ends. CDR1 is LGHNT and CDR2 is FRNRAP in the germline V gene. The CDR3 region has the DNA TGTGCTAGTGGTACGACAATGAACACTGAAGCTTTCTTT. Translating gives CASGTTMNTEAFF.

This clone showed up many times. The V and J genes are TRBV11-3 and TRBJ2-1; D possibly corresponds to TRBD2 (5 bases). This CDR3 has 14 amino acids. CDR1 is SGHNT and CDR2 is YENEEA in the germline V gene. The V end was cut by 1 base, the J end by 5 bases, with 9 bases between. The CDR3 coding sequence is TGTGCCAGCAGCTTAGGCGGGTATAACAATGAGCAGTTCTTC. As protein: CASSLGGYNNEQFF.

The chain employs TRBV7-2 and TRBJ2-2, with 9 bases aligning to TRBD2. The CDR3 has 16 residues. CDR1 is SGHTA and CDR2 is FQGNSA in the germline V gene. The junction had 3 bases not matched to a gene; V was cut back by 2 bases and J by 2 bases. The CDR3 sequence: CASSLSLAGNTGELFF. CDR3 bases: TGTGCCAGCAGCTTATCCCTAGCGGGAAACACCGGGGAGCTGTTTTTT.